These 13 T cell receptor beta chains share one sample of origin, sequenced in a study of shared clonotypes between healthy human individuals. Some clones are missing from TCRdb's copy, which holds only in-frame ones; the method was immunoSEQ multiplex PCR. The sample holds over 800,000 clones, about 91% seen once. CD45RO-negative CD8 cells positively selected for CCR7 made up the naive population, which excluded terminally differentiated effector memory CD45RA+ cells. Sequencing was carried out using naive CD8+ T cells sorted from blood. These TCRs come from a man between 25 and 39 years old in good health.

This clone has a single count. The chain combines TRBV5-6 with TRBJ2-7; a weak D match, TRBD1 (5 bases). CDR1 is SGHDT and CDR2 is YYEEEE in the germline V gene. Trimming stripped 3 bases from V and 4 bases from J, with 23 bases between. The CDR3 sequence is 17 residues long. The CDR3 DNA reads as TGTGCCAGCAGCTCTCTAGTCCTGGACACCGGGCTTTACGAGCAGTACTTC. It codes for CASSSLVLDTGLYEQYF.

The rearrangement links TRBV29-1 to TRBJ2-1; D is perhaps TRBD1 (8 bases). The CDR3 covers 16 residues. V lost 5 bases and J 2 bases, leaving 19 bases between the germline ends. CDR1 SQVTM and CDR2 ANQGSEA come from the germline V gene. CDR3 bases: TGCAGCGTTCAGGGGGCTAGCGGTACTACCTACAATGAGCAGTTCTTC. Protein: CSVQGASGTTYNEQFF.

V gene TRBV4-1 combines with J gene TRBJ2-7; D might be TRBD1 or TRBD2, each matching 5 bases. CDR3 size: 17 residues. The germline V gene encodes CDR1 MGHRA and CDR2 YSYEKL. The germline V and J ends were trimmed by 4 bases and 3 bases, with 22 bases remaining between them. The CDR3 DNA is TGCGCCAGCAGCCGCTACCGGGACGGAGATTTAGGCTACGAGCAGTACTTC. Amino acids: CASSRYRDGDLGYEQYF.

The chain employs TRBV27 and TRBJ2-2, with no clear D. CDR1 MNHEY and CDR2 SMNVEV come from the germline V gene (reference sequence). The V end was cut by 5 bases, the J end by 6 bases, with 7 bases between. The CDR3 has 12 amino acids. The CDR3 bases are TGTGCCAGCAGTAATGGGGCCGGGGAGCTGTTTTTT. It specifies CASSNGAGELFF.

In this sample, this clone turned up once. This sample also contains other DNA sequences that code for the same CDR3. This chain connects TRBV9 to TRBJ2-7; 11 bases are a match to TRBD2. This CDR3 spans 14 amino acids. Unmatched junction bases numbered 4, after V lost 5 bases and J lost 3 bases. Germline V gives CDR1 SGDLS, CDR2 YYNGEE. CDR3 protein: CASSAGTSGYEQYF. CDR3 sequence (DNA): TGTGCCAGCAGTGCCGGGACTAGCGGCTACGAGCAGTACTTC.

Only one count was recorded for this clone. DNA of the CDR3: TGCGCCAGCAGCCAAGATTGGTCGGGACCGGGGGAGCTGTTTTTT. This encodes CASSQDWSGPGELFF. The chain recombines TRBV4-3 with TRBJ2-2; D tentatively reads TRBD1 or TRBD2 (5 bases each). This CDR3 spans 15 amino acids. Germline assignment: CDR1 LGHNA and CDR2 YSLEER. V gave up 0 bases and J gave up 8 bases, with 13 bases separating them.

CDR3 sequence (DNA): TGTGCCAGCAGCTTGGAGGCAGGGAACACCGGGGAGCTGTTTTTT. It codes for CASSLEAGNTGELFF. This sequence joins TRBV5-8 and TRBJ2-2, with D unclear. CDR3 length equals 15 residues. V lost 0 bases and J lost 1, with 7 bases in between. Germline V gene data show CDR1 as SGHTS and CDR2 as YDEGEE.

The rearrangement uses TRBV9 and TRBJ2-3, with 9 bases aligning to TRBD2. With 3 bases clipped from V and 2 bases from J, the junction kept 1 base outside the gene matches. The CDR3 runs 14 residues. Looked up from germline, CDR1 is SGDLS and CDR2 is YYNGEE. As DNA, the CDR3 is TGTGCCAGCAGCGCTAGCGGGATCACAGATACGCAGTATTTT. This translates into CASSASGITDTQYF. Full variable domain (remainder filled in from reference TRBV9 and TRBJ2-3): DSGVTQTPKHLITATGQRVTLRCSPRSGDLSVYWYQQSLDQGLQFLIQYYNGEERAKGNILERFSAQQFPDLHSELNLSSLELGDSALYFCASSASGITDTQYFGPGTRLTVL.

The V gene is TRBV4-3, the J gene TRBJ2-7; D remains unclear. The CDR3 has 15 residues. Germline V CDR1 and CDR2: LGHNA, YSLEER. Trimming stripped 0 bases from V and 2 bases from J, with 11 bases between. CDR3 region: CASSQDWTITYEQYF. The CDR3, as DNA: TGCGCCAGCAGCCAAGATTGGACGATAACCTACGAGCAGTACTTC.

A single count supports this clone. This rearrangement joins TRBV9 to TRBJ2-2; D ambiguous. The CDR3 totals 13 residues. The V gene lost 0 bases and the J gene lost 5 bases, with 5 bases spanning the gap. Germline assignment: CDR1 SGDLS and CDR2 YYNGEE. The CDR3 DNA sequence: TGTGCCAGCAGCGTAGCGGAGACCGGGGAGCTGTTTTTT. Translation: CASSVAETGELFF.

The chain links TRBV4-1 to TRBJ1-5; D unresolved. Deletions cut 1 base from V and 6 bases from J, with 7 bases between. Germline lookup yields CDR1 MGHRA and CDR2 YSYEKL. The CDR3 runs to 13 residues. The CDR3, as DNA: TGCGCCAGCAGCCAAGTTAGGACTCAGCCCCAGCATTTT. It encodes CASSQVRTQPQHF.

A word on this clone: Other DNA sequences of this sample code for an identical CDR3. The chain combines TRBV29-1 with TRBJ2-7; TRBD1 agrees at 9 bases. Trimming at V came to 6 bases and at J to 3 bases, leaving 6 bases not matched to a gene. This CDR3 comprises 13 residues. The germline CDR1 and CDR2 sequences are SQVTM and ANQGSEA. CDR3 amino acids: CSVPGQGYYEQYF. In DNA form, the CDR3 reads TGCAGCGTACCGGGACAGGGCTACTACGAGCAGTACTTC.

This chain connects TRBV28 to TRBJ2-5; 8 nucleotides align to TRBD2. The CDR3 is 15 residues long. The germline V gene has CDR1 MDHEN and CDR2 SYDVKM. V lost 5 bases and J lost 3; bases outside the gene matches: 8. The CDR3 spells CASSPPAAGEETQYF. The CDR3 DNA follows: TGTGCCAGCAGTCCCCCCGCAGCGGGAGAAGAGACCCAGTACTTC.